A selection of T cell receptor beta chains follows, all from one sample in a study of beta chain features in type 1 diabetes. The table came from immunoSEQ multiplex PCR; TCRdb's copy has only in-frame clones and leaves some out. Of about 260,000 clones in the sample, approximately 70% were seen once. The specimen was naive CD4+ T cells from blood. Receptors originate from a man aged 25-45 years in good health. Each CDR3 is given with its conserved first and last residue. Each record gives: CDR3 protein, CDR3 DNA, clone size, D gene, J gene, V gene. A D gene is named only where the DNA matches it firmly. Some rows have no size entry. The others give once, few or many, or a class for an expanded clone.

CDR3aa: CASSPMSLVYNEQFF
CDR3nt: TGTGCCAGCAGTCCCATGTCACTAGTCTACAATGAGCAGTTCTTC
abundance: NA
d_gene: NA
j_gene: TRBJ2-1
v_gene: TRBV2

CDR3aa: CASSFADRDIQYF
CDR3nt: TGTGCCAGCAGTTTTGCGGACAGAGACATTCAGTACTTC
abundance: NA
d_gene: NA
j_gene: TRBJ2-4
v_gene: TRBV28

CDR3aa: CSGGAGAQGGYTF
CDR3nt: TGCAGCGGGGGTGCCGGGGCGCAGGGTGGCTACACCTTC
abundance: NA
d_gene: NA
j_gene: TRBJ1-2
v_gene: TRBV29-1

CDR3aa: CAWSSPGEQYF
CDR3nt: TGTGCCTGGAGTAGTCCCGGCGAGCAGTACTTC
abundance: NA
d_gene: NA
j_gene: TRBJ2-7
v_gene: TRBV30

CDR3aa: CAWRLAGARGTQYF
CDR3nt: TGTGCCTGGCGACTAGCGGGGGCCCGCGGCACGCAGTATTTT
abundance: NA
d_gene: TRBD2
j_gene: TRBJ2-3
v_gene: TRBV30

CDR3aa: CASSFQTTEAFF
CDR3nt: TGTGCCAGCAGCTTTCAGACAACTGAAGCTTTCTTT
abundance: NA
d_gene: NA
j_gene: TRBJ1-1
v_gene: TRBV7-9

CDR3aa: CASSPSGRWNTEAFF
CDR3nt: TGTGCCAGCTCACCGTCGGGACGGTGGAACACTGAAGCTTTCTTT
abundance: NA
d_gene: NA
j_gene: TRBJ1-1
v_gene: TRBV18

CDR3aa: CASSLGLAGTNEQFF
CDR3nt: TGTGCCAGCAGTTTGGGACTAGCGGGTACCAATGAGCAGTTCTTC
abundance: NA
d_gene: TRBD2
j_gene: TRBJ2-1
v_gene: TRBV7-2

CDR3aa: CSVRGRSYNEQFF
CDR3nt: TGCAGCGTCCGCGGGAGGTCCTACAATGAGCAGTTCTTC
abundance: NA
d_gene: TRBD2
j_gene: TRBJ2-1
v_gene: TRBV29-1

CDR3aa: CASSLGTVWSGNTEAFF
CDR3nt: TGTGCCAGCAGTTTAGGGACAGTCTGGTCGGGGAACACTGAAGCTTTCTTT
abundance: few
d_gene: TRBD1
j_gene: TRBJ1-1
v_gene: TRBV27

CDR3aa: CASSQMQPGQGGGELFF
CDR3nt: TGTGCCAGCAGCCAAATGCAGCCGGGACAGGGAGGCGGGGAGCTGTTTTTT
abundance: few
d_gene: TRBD1
j_gene: TRBJ2-2
v_gene: TRBV5-4

CDR3aa: CSVEVGLNIGELFF
CDR3nt: TGCAGCGTTGAAGTCGGCTTAAACATCGGGGAGCTGTTTTTT
abundance: once
d_gene: NA
j_gene: TRBJ2-2
v_gene: TRBV29-1